This T cell receptor (beta chain) came from a study of vaccination and CD4 T cells after COVID-19. Study at large: Overlapping spike peptides served as the stimulus for the cells. These peptides came from SARS-CoV-2 and from the common cold coronaviruses HCoV-NL63, HCoV-OC43 and HCoV-229E. Regarding the study as a whole: Researchers report that a median roughly 90% of reactive clones in convalescent patients surfaced only post-vaccination. Spike mono-reactivity was the property of 304 of 307 vaccine-specific clones in convalescent patients.

V shed 6 bases, J shed 7 bases, and the junction held 11 bases outside the gene matches. The CDR3 totals 14 residues. Germline CDR1 and CDR2: SNHLY and FYNNEI. A word on this clonotype: Antigen: not known.

Cultured CD4+ T cell DNA was sequenced using the Oncomine TCR Beta short-read assay. Using the QIAamp micro DNA kit, genomic DNA was extracted from the CD4+ T cells that had been cultured. MiXCR was run by TCRdb on the PCR reads, yielding one entry per CDR3 protein. The data contain 6,000 to 6,500 distinct CDR3 sequences, less than 20% of them singletons. Treatment of the sample: approximately nine-day PBMC culture with coronavirus spike peptide pools or control peptides (ViraFEST assay). The TCR originated in a human donor who had recovered from COVID-19. The sample taken for sequencing was CD4+ T cells from blood, cultured in vitro. The V and J genes are TRBV2 and TRBJ1-2; 7 positions agree with TRBD1. This chain's CDR3 is CASRFDRDSFGYTF. The CDR3 coding sequence is TGTGCCAGCAGGTTCGACAGGGACTCTTTTGGCTACACCTTC.